These 26 T cell receptor beta chains were all obtained from the same sample, sequenced in a study of blood T cells in healthy people across ages. Using a J-beta primer mix together with a sample-barcoded 5' primer, a second PCR was run for about 6 to 12 cycles. TCRdb re-analysed the 5' RACE reads in MiXCR, keeping a single row per CDR3 protein. The sample includes just over 800,000 distinct CDR3 sequences, 60% to 80% of them seen just once. The sample was blood. All receptors derive from a man younger than 40 in good health.

V is TRBV25-1 and J is TRBJ1-1; D remains unclear. The V end lost 4 bases, the J end lost 4 bases, and 13 bases lay between the germline ends. The CDR3 length is 14 residues. In germline, CDR1 is MGHDK, CDR2 SYGVNS. The CDR3, as DNA: TGTGCCAGCAGTGTGGGTGGTCTGCGCACTGAAGCTTTCTTT. This sequence encodes CASSVGGLRTEAFF.

The chain links TRBV6-4 to TRBJ1-4; no firm D call. The CDR3 sequence is 16 residues long. Germline loops: CDR1 MRHNA, CDR2 SNTAGT. V lost 10 bases and J 3 bases, leaving 21 bases between the germline ends. CDR3 residues: CATQRLGGNANEKLFF. In DNA form, the CDR3 reads TGTGCCACACAGCGCTTAGGCGGTAATGCTAATGAAAAACTGTTTTTT.

This chain connects TRBV18 to TRBJ1-2; 10 nucleotides agree with TRBD1. The ends lost 2 bases at V and 5 bases at J; junction bases unmatched: 2. The CDR3 is 14 residues long. Germline CDR1 is KGHSH and CDR2 is LQKENI. CDR3 protein: CASSPGTGEYGYTF. CDR3 nucleotides: TGTGCCAGCTCACCAGGGACAGGGGAGTATGGCTACACCTTC.

V and J are TRBV7-2 and TRBJ2-1; a possible D gene is TRBD1 (6 bases). The CDR3 covers 15 residues. Germline CDR1 reads SGHTA; CDR2 reads FQGNSA. The germline V and J ends were trimmed by 1 base and 9 bases, with 16 bases remaining between them. Here the CDR3 DNA reads TGTGCCAGCAGCTTAGTGGGCAGGGGAAGCGGTGAGCAGTTCTTC. Amino acid sequence: CASSLVGRGSGEQFF.

Ten or more counts support this clonotype. V is TRBV25-1 and J is TRBJ2-1; D is uncertain. The ends were cut back, 9 bases at V and 4 bases at J, with 13 bases in the middle. The CDR3 length is 13 residues. Germline V gene data show CDR1 as MGHDK and CDR2 as SYGVNS. In nucleotides, the CDR3 is TGTGCCAGTAACCAAAACCCATACAATGAGCAGTTCTTC. It specifies CASNQNPYNEQFF.

The chain has TRBV5-1 and TRBJ2-2; maybe TRBD2 (6 bases). CDR1 and CDR2 from the germline V gene are SGHRS and YFSETQ. This CDR3 has 15 amino acids. Trimming stripped 2 bases from V and 7 bases from J, with 15 bases between. CDR3 bases: TGCGCCAGCAGCTTCCGCCAAAGGGAGGACGGGGAGCTGTTTTTT. Translation: CASSFRQREDGELFF.

The gene calls are TRBV14 and TRBJ2-5; no firm D call. The germline V gene encodes CDR1 SGHDN and CDR2 FVKESK. The CDR3 totals 15 residues. The V end lost 1 base, the J end lost 5 bases, and 14 bases lay between the germline ends. CDR3 nucleotides: TGTGCCAGCAGCCAAGTGGGAAGGGCTAGGGAGACCCAGTACTTC. Translation: CASSQVGRARETQYF.

This clonotype was counted only a few times. This sequence joins TRBV20-1 and TRBJ2-6; TRBD2 might be the D (5 bases). CDR1 is DFQATT and CDR2 is SNEGSKA in the germline V gene (reference sequence). V lost 0 bases, J lost 0 bases, and 6 bases lay in between. This CDR3 is 15 amino acids long. Here the CDR3 reads CSAREGSSGANVLTF. The CDR3 DNA reads TGCAGTGCTAGAGAGGGGAGCTCTGGGGCCAACGTCCTGACTTTC.

V usage is TRBV5-5 and J usage is TRBJ2-3; D uncertain. Germline V gene sequence: CDR1 SGHKS, CDR2 YYEKEE (reference sequence). V shed 0 bases and J shed 4 bases, with 12 bases lying between them. The CDR3 totals 15 residues. Here the CDR3 reads CASSLGWSSPDTQYF. The CDR3 nucleotides are TGTGCCAGCAGCTTGGGATGGTCCTCACCAGATACGCAGTATTTT.

The V gene is TRBV4-3, the J gene TRBJ1-5; TRBD1 matches at 10 bases. V was clipped by 4 bases and J by 5 bases; unmatched bases: 5. CDR3 length equals 15 residues. CDR1 is LGHNA and CDR2 is YSLEER in the germline V gene. CDR3 in amino acids: CASSRGTGEDQPQHF. DNA of the CDR3: TGCGCCAGCAGCCGCGGGACAGGGGAGGATCAGCCCCAGCATTTT.

The chain has TRBV4-2 and TRBJ1-2, with a possible D match to TRBD1 (6 bases). The CDR3 has 14 residues. V lost 6 bases and J lost 4, with 15 bases in between. Germline CDR1 LGHNA, CDR2 YNFKEQ. CDR3 region: CASSSPGQPYGYTF. DNA for the CDR3: TGTGCCAGCAGTTCCCCCGGACAGCCCTATGGCTACACCTTC.

This sequence joins TRBV14 and TRBJ2-3; D may correspond to TRBD1 or TRBD2 (5 bases each). The ends were cut back, 0 bases at V and 6 bases at J, with 16 bases in the middle. There are 16 residues in the CDR3. Germline V lookup: CDR1 SGHDN, CDR2 FVKESK. CDR3 sequence: CASSQDMGRPRDTQYF. CDR3 nucleotides: TGTGCCAGCAGCCAAGACATGGGACGCCCACGGGATACGCAGTATTTT.

V and J are TRBV5-1 and TRBJ2-7; D call uncertain. Between the trimmed V and J ends, which lost 4 bases and 3 bases, there was a span of 11 bases. The CDR3 is 13 residues long. The germline gives CDR1 SGHRS, CDR2 YFSETQ. CDR3 coding DNA: TGCGCCAGCAGCGTGGTAAAGAGCTACGAGCAGTACTTC. This gives the protein CASSVVKSYEQYF.

The rearrangement uses TRBV3-1 and TRBJ2-5; tentatively, D is TRBD1 or TRBD2 (5 bases each). Between the trimmed V and J ends, which lost 4 bases and 6 bases, there was a span of 18 bases. The CDR3 runs to 15 residues. CDR1 is LGHDT and CDR2 is YNNKEL in the germline V gene (reference sequence). CDR3 region: CASSRMGTPEKTQYF. In nucleotides, the CDR3 is TGTGCCAGCAGCCGCATGGGGACCCCGGAGAAGACCCAGTACTTC.

The V call is TRBV7-2, the J call TRBJ2-3, with 10 bases identical to TRBD1. The CDR3 length is 16 residues. The germline V gene encodes CDR1 SGHTA and CDR2 FQGNSA. The ends lost 1 base at V and 2 bases at J; junction bases unmatched: 3. The CDR3 bases are TGTGCCAGCAGCTTAGGGACAGGGGGGATCACAGATACGCAGTATTTT. As protein: CASSLGTGGITDTQYF.

This sequence joins TRBV12-3 or TRBV12-4 and TRBJ2-1; D is perhaps TRBD1 (5 bases). V lost 1 base and J 6 bases, leaving 13 bases between the germline ends. The CDR3 is made up of 15 amino acids. DNA for the CDR3: TGTGCCAGCAGTTTAGAAAAGGGGCCAATCAATGAGCAGTTCTTC. Protein sequence: CASSLEKGPINEQFF.

The chain has TRBV7-9 and TRBJ1-4; TRBD1 matches at 11 bases. After removal of 6 bases from V and 7 bases from J, the junction contained 4 bases not matched to a gene. The germline V gene has CDR1 SEHNR and CDR2 FQNEAQ (reference sequence). This CDR3 contains 14 residues. CDR3 sequence reads: CASSWDRGFEKLFF. CDR3 DNA: TGTGCCAGCAGTTGGGACAGGGGGTTTGAAAAACTGTTTTTT.

The rearrangement uses TRBV5-1 and TRBJ2-3; 8 bases fit TRBD2. The germline gives CDR1 SGHRS, CDR2 YFSETQ. This CDR3 contains 14 residues. V lost 3 bases to trimming and J lost 7 bases; unmatched junction nucleotides: 7. CDR3 DNA sequence: TGCGCCAGCAGCTCCGGGACTAGATCCCATACGCAGTATTTT. Translation gives CASSSGTRSHTQYF.

Worth noting for this clonotype: A junction end diverges from the germline sequence, so it may reflect a read error. The CDR3 region has the DNA TGTGCCGGCAGCCACCCAACTAGCGGGGGGACTTCCTACAATGAGCAGTTCTTC. It encodes CAGSHPTSGGTSYNEQFF. This chain uses TRBV3-1 with TRBJ2-1; 12 bases align to TRBD2. This CDR3 region has 18 residues. The germline CDR1 and CDR2 sequences are LGHDT and YNNKEL (reference sequence).

Details on this clonotype: A read error may be the cause here, since a much bigger clone is one base away. The chain is built from TRBV5-5 and TRBJ2-7; no definite D call. CDR3 length: 15 amino acids. Germline CDR1 is SGHKS and CDR2 is YYEKEE (reference sequence). V gave up 3 bases and J gave up 3 bases, with 16 bases separating them. CDR3 in DNA: TGTGCCAGCAGCTCGCAGACCGCAGCTGACTACGAGCAGTACTTC. This gives the protein CASSSQTAADYEQYF. The whole variable domain, filled in from reference TRBV5-5 and TRBJ2-7, reads DAGVTQSPTHLIKTRGQQVTLRCSPISGHKSVSWYQQVLGQGPQFIFQYYEKEERGRGNFPDRFSARQFPNYSSELNVNALLLGDSALYLCASSSQTAADYEQYFGPGTRLTVT.

The CDR3 spells CASSSTGGGIGDTQYF. CDR3 nucleotide sequence: TGTGCCAGCAGTTCCACCGGCGGGGGTATCGGAGATACGCAGTATTTT. This sequence joins TRBV7-2 and TRBJ2-3, with 7 bases fitting TRBD2. The CDR3 consists of 16 residues. The germline CDR1 and CDR2 sequences are SGHTA and FQGNSA. V lost 6 bases and J lost 5; bases outside the gene matches: 14.

V usage is TRBV6-5 and J usage is TRBJ2-1; D is unresolved. The J call may not be correct, given that the DNA end is closer to TRBJ2-7. Germline assignment: CDR1 MNHEY and CDR2 SVGAGI. The CDR3 extends over 14 amino acids. The CDR3 region has the DNA TGTGCCAGCAGTTACGCCAGATCGTCATACGAGCAGTACTTC. This gives the protein CASSYARSSYEQYF.

The chain uses TRBV13 and TRBJ1-1; unclear D gene. V lost 7 bases to trimming and J lost 3 bases, with 18 bases between them. Germline CDR1 and CDR2: PRHDT and FYEKMQ (reference sequence). The CDR3 covers 15 residues. This CDR3 is CASTEPGVPYTEAFF. DNA of the CDR3: TGTGCCAGCACAGAACCTGGGGTCCCTTACACTGAAGCTTTCTTT.

This clonotype was counted only a few times. The rearrangement joins TRBV27 to TRBJ2-1, with D unresolved. The V end was cut by 5 bases, the J end by 8 bases, with 10 bases between. The germline V gene encodes CDR1 MNHEY and CDR2 SMNVEV (reference sequence). The CDR3 length is 12 residues. This chain's CDR3 is CASSPNFDEQFF. As DNA, the CDR3 is TGTGCCAGCAGTCCGAATTTTGATGAGCAGTTCTTC.

This sequence joins TRBV19 and TRBJ2-1; 8 bases agree with TRBD1. The CDR3 runs 16 residues. The V segment lost 10 bases and the J segment 4 bases; nucleotides outside the gene matches: 15. Germline assignment: CDR1 LNHDA and CDR2 SQIVND (reference sequence). Here the CDR3 DNA reads TGTGCCATAGAGGCCTCAGGACAGGGAAAGTACAATGAGCAGTTCTTC. Translating gives CAIEASGQGKYNEQFF.

The chain links TRBV10-3 to TRBJ1-1; TRBD1 agrees at 9 bases. Germline CDR1 and CDR2: ENHRY and SYGVKD. J lost 4 bases, V lost 3 bases, and 12 bases had no gene match. This CDR3 spans 17 amino acids. The DNA of the CDR3 is TGTGCCATCAGTGAATCCGGGACAGGGTTATATATCACTGAAGCTTTCTTT. Protein: CAISESGTGLYITEAFF.